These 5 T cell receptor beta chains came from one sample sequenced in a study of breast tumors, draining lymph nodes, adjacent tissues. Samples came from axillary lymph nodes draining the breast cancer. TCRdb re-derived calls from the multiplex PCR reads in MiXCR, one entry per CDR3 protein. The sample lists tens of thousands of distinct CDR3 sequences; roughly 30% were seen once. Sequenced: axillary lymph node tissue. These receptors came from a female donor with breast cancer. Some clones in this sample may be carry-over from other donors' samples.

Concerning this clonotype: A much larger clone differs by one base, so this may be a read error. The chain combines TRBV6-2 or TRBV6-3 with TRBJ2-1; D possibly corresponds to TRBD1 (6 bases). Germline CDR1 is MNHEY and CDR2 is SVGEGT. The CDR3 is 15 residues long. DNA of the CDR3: TGTGCCACCGTTGGGGGCCAGGGCTCCCACAATGAGCAGTTCTTC. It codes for CATVGGQGSHNEQFF.

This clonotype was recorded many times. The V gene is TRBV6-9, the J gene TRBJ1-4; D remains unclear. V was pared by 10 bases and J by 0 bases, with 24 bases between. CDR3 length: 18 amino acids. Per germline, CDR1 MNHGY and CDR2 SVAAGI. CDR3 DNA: TGTGCCATCGACCAGGCGACGCTCGAAGATTCAACTAATGAAAAACTGTTTTTT. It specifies CAIDQATLEDSTNEKLFF.

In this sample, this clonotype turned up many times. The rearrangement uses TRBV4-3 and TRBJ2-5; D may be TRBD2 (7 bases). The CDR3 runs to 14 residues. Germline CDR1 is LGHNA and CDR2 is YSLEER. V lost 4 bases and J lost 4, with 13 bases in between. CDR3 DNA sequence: TGCGCCAGCAGCCGGGGGGGGCCTGGAGAGACCCAGTACTTC. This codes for CASSRGGPGETQYF.

Here the CDR3 DNA reads TGTGCCAGCAGCTTACTAATGGACACTGAAGCTTTCTTT. It yields the protein CASSLLMDTEAFF. The chain combines TRBV7-3 with TRBJ1-1; D remains ambiguous. V lost 2 bases, J lost 3 bases, and 7 bases lay in between. The V gene's germline CDR1 is SGHTA and CDR2 FQGTGA. This CDR3 is built from 13 residues.

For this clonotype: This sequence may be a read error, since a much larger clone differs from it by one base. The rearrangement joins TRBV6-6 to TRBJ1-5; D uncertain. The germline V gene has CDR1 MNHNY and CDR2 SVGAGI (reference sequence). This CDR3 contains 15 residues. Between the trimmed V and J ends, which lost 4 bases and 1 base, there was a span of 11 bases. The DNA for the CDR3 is TGTGCCAGCAGTTCCCCGGGTCCCAGCAATCAGCCCCAGCATTTT. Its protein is CASSSPGPSNQPQHF.